This T cell receptor (beta chain) was identified in a study of siplizumab effects on memory and regulatory T cells. Clones were read by immunoSEQ multiplex PCR, and TCRdb kept only the in-frame ones, dropping some. Among about 56,000 clones, just over 95% were seen once, and the ten largest hold roughly 1.1%. V was pared by 4 bases and J by 6 bases, with 19 bases between. The CDR3 is 16 amino acids. Per the germline V gene, CDR1 is SNHLY and CDR2 is FYNNEI. This clone occurred once. The clonotype originates from a human donor in good health. The sequencing input was naive CD8+ T cells sorted from blood. The chain joins TRBV2 to TRBJ1-5; weak D call: TRBD1 (5 bases). CDR3 amino acids: CASSGLTSRAVQPQHF. The CDR3 DNA is TGTGCCAGCAGTGGCCTAACCTCCAGGGCGGTTCAGCCCCAGCATTTT. The variable domain in full, with the rest retrieved from reference TRBV2 and TRBJ1-5, is EPEVTQTPSHQVTQMGQEVILRCVPISNHLYFYWYRQILGQKVEFLVSFYNNEISEKSEIFDDQFSVERPDGSNFTLKIRSTKLEDSAMYFCASSGLTSRAVQPQHFGDGTRLSIL.